This TCR beta chain emerged from a study of OX40 agonist ivuxolimab in advanced cancers. General study points: The mean number of expanded clones was higher in CD8+ T cells than in CD4+. The CD4+ and CD8+ T cells in the blood had expanded clonally by week 6 at 0.1 to 3.0 mg/kg.

The repertoire was sequenced with immunoSEQ multiplex PCR; TCRdb's copy has only in-frame clones and lacks some. The data contain around 77,000 clones, about 89% of them singletons. Points on this clone: Antigen specificity is unknown.

The TCR sequence derives from an adult with an advanced solid tumor such as melanoma, head and neck, liver or kidney cancer. Here the sequenced sample was CD4+ or CD8+ T cells sorted from blood, taken in a trial of the OX40 agonist ivuxolimab.

CDR3 DNA: TGTGCCAGCAGTTACTCAACCCGCGGTGGCTACACCTTC. It specifies CASSYSTRGGYTF. V usage is TRBV6-5 and J usage is TRBJ1-2; D is unclear. The CDR3 covers 13 residues. V was trimmed by 0 bases and J by 7 bases, leaving 9 bases between them. Germline V gives CDR1 MNHEY, CDR2 SVGAGI.